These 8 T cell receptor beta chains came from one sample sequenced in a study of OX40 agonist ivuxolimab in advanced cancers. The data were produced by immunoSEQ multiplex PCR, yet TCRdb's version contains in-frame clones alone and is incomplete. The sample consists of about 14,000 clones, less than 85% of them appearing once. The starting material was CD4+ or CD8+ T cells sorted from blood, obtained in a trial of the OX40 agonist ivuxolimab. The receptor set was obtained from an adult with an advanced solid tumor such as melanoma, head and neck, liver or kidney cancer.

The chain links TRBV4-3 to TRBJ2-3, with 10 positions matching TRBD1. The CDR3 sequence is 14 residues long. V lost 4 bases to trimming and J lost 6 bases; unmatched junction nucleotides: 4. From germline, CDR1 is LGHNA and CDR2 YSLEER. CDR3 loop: CASSPDRGPDTQYF. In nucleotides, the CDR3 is TGCGCCAGCAGCCCAGACAGGGGGCCGGATACGCAGTATTTT.

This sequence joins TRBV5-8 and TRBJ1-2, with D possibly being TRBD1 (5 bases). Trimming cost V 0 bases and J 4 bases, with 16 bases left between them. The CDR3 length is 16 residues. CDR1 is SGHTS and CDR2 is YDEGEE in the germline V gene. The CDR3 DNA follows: TGTGCCAGCAGCTTGGCCTGGGGCGAAGATGGCTATGGCTACACCTTC. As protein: CASSLAWGEDGYGYTF.

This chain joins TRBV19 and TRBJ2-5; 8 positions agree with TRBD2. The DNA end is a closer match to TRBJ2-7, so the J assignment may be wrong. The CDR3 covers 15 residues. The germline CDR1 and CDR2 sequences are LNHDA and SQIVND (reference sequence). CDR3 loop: CASSMTAGGLYEQYF. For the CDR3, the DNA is TGTGCCAGTAGTATGACTGCGGGGGGCCTCTACGAGCAGTACTTC.

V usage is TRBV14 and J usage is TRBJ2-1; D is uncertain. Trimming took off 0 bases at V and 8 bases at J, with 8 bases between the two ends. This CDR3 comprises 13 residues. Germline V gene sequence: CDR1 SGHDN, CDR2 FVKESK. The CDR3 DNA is TGTGCCAGCAGCCAAGAGGGCTGGGATGAGCAGTTCTTC. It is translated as CASSQEGWDEQFF. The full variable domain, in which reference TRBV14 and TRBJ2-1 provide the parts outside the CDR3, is EAGVTQFPSHSVIEKGQTVTLRCDPISGHDNLYWYRRVMGKEIKFLLHFVKESKQDESGMPNNRFLAERTGGTYSTLKVQPAELEDSGVYFCASSQEGWDEQFFGPGTRLTVL.

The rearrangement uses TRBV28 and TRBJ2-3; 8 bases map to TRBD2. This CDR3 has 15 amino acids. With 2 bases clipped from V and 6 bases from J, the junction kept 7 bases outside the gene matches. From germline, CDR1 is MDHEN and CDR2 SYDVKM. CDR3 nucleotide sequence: TGTGCCAGCAGTTTAGGTCGGGAGGGCGTTGATACGCAGTATTTT. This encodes CASSLGREGVDTQYF.

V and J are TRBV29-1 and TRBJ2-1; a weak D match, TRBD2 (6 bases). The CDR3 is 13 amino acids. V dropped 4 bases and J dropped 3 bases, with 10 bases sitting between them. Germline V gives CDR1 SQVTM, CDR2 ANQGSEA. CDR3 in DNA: TGCAGCGTTGTCGGGAGTGGCTACAATGAGCAGTTCTTC. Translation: CSVVGSGYNEQFF.

CDR3: CASGQTNTEAFF. The CDR3 DNA reads TGCGCCAGTGGACAGACTAACACTGAAGCTTTCTTT. This chain uses TRBV10-1 with TRBJ1-1, with D possibly being TRBD1 (6 bases). Trimming shortened V by 9 bases and J by 2 bases, and 10 bases separated the two germline ends. This CDR3 region has 12 residues. From germline, CDR1 is WNHNN and CDR2 SYGVQD (reference sequence).

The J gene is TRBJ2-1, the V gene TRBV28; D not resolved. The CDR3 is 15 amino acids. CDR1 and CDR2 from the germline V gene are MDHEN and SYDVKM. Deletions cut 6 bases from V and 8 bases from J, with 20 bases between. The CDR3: CASSRLETLRDEQFF. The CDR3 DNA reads TGTGCCAGCAGCCGGTTAGAAACCCTTCGGGATGAGCAGTTCTTC.